The sequence of this T cell receptor beta chain was determined in a study of blood T cell repertoires in COVID-19. Authors' analysis steps: Estimation of nucleated cell counts relied on the amplification of reference gene primers. The method was immunoSEQ multiplex PCR; TCRdb's version includes in-frame clones alone and lacks a portion of them. The DNA was the basis for D and trimming; V, J and clone size are from that table. This sample has approximately 500,000 clones, with around 85% found just once. The V and J ends lost 4 bases and 6 bases respectively, with 12 bases between them. The CDR3 runs 13 residues. Germline V CDR1 and CDR2: KGHSH, LQKENI.

V gene TRBV18 combines with J gene TRBJ1-2; D remains ambiguous. Sequences were obtained from peripheral blood. The TCR was taken from a human donor in a cohort sampled during active COVID-19. CDR3 amino acids: CASSQAGLDGYTF. The CDR3 bases are TGTGCCAGCTCACAGGCCGGGTTGGATGGCTACACCTTC. Full variable domain (remainder filled in from reference TRBV18 and TRBJ1-2): NAGVMQNPRHLVRRRGQEARLRCSPMKGHSHVYWYRQLPEEGLKFMVYLQKENIIDESGMPKERFSAEFPKEGPSILRIQQVVRGDSAAYFCASSQAGLDGYTFGSGTRLTVV.